These 9 T cell receptor beta chains originate from one sample sequenced in a study of blood T cell repertoires in COVID-19. Method: immunoSEQ multiplex PCR; TCRdb's copy keeps in-frame clones and lacks some. The sample consists of roughly 98,000 clones, 75% to 90% of them appearing once. Sequencing was carried out using peripheral blood. Receptor source: a human donor in a cohort sampled during active COVID-19.

This clone is judged medium-sized (0.01 to 0.1%). The chain is built from TRBV6-5 and TRBJ1-1, with no clear D. Looked up from germline, CDR1 is MNHEY and CDR2 is SVGAGI. CDR3 length: 16 residues. V was cut by 0 bases and J by 2 bases, with 13 bases left in between. In DNA, the CDR3 is TGTGCCAGCAGTTACTCGATATTTCCGGGAAACACTGAAGCTTTCTTT. Its protein is CASSYSIFPGNTEAFF.

V gene TRBV28 combines with J gene TRBJ2-4, with D unclear. The CDR3 has 18 residues. With 1 base removed from V and 3 bases from J, the gap between germline ends came to 19 bases. CDR1 and CDR2 (germline): MDHEN, SYDVKM. The CDR3 sequence is CASSLSEGRLPLKNIQYF. In DNA form, the CDR3 reads TGTGCCAGCAGTTTATCGGAAGGAAGACTTCCCCTCAAAAACATTCAGTACTTC.

The chain is built from TRBV27 and TRBJ1-1; the D is unclear. Germline values: CDR1 MNHEY, CDR2 SMNVEV (reference sequence). V was cut by 4 bases and J by 4 bases, with 7 bases left in between. The CDR3 has 12 residues. CDR3 nucleotide sequence: TGTGCCAGCAGTTCATGGGCCACTGAAGCTTTCTTT. Translation: CASSSWATEAFF.

The rearrangement links TRBV5-6 to TRBJ1-2; no clear D gene. CDR3 length equals 16 residues. Trimming stripped 3 bases from V and 4 bases from J, with 19 bases between. Per germline, CDR1 SGHDT and CDR2 YYEEEE. The CDR3 region has the DNA TGTGCCAGCAGCTGGGTTTGGGCCCGGATGTCCTATGGCTACACCTTC. This translates into CASSWVWARMSYGYTF.

The genes are TRBV27 and TRBJ2-1; D perhaps matches TRBD2 (6 bases). In germline, CDR1 is MNHEY, CDR2 SMNVEV (reference sequence). The CDR3 is 11 residues long. Deletions cut 2 bases from V and 10 bases from J, with 6 bases between. The CDR3 reads CASSLAGEQFF. CDR3 nucleotides: TGTGCCAGCAGTTTAGCGGGGGAGCAGTTCTTC.

This rearrangement joins TRBV19 to TRBJ1-5, with D perhaps TRBD1 (5 bases). The CDR3 consists of 12 residues. Germline CDR1 is LNHDA and CDR2 is SQIVND (reference sequence). V lost 8 bases and J 4 bases, leaving 9 bases between the germline ends. The CDR3 reads CASAGPNQPQHF. DNA of the CDR3: TGTGCCAGTGCGGGACCGAATCAGCCCCAGCATTTT.

The CDR3 DNA reads as TGTGCCTGGAGTGTGGGGGGGTCTGGGGCCAACGTCCTGACTTTC. Residues: CAWSVGGSGANVLTF. V usage is TRBV30 and J usage is TRBJ2-6; 7 bases are shared with TRBD2. Losses at the gene ends were 0 bases for V and 1 base for J; bases not matched to a gene: 0. This CDR3 has 15 residues. Germline CDR1 is GTSNPN and CDR2 is SVGIG (reference sequence).

The CDR3, as DNA: TGTGCCAGCAGCCCAGGAATGGCCGGGGGTAACACTGAAGCTTTCTTT. It yields the protein CASSPGMAGGNTEAFF. V and J are TRBV9 and TRBJ1-1, with D perhaps TRBD1 (5 bases). Trimming stripped 4 bases from V and 2 bases from J, with 18 bases between. The CDR3 is 16 residues long. Germline values: CDR1 SGDLS, CDR2 YYNGEE.

V gene TRBV5-4 combines with J gene TRBJ1-2; D is ambiguous. V lost 7 bases to trimming and J lost 4 bases, with 14 bases between them. The CDR3 sequence is 13 residues long. Germline CDR1 SGHNT, CDR2 YYREEE (reference sequence). CDR3 sequence reads: CASSSGGSYGYTF. The CDR3, as DNA: TGTGCCAGCTCCTCTGGCGGCTCCTATGGCTACACCTTC.